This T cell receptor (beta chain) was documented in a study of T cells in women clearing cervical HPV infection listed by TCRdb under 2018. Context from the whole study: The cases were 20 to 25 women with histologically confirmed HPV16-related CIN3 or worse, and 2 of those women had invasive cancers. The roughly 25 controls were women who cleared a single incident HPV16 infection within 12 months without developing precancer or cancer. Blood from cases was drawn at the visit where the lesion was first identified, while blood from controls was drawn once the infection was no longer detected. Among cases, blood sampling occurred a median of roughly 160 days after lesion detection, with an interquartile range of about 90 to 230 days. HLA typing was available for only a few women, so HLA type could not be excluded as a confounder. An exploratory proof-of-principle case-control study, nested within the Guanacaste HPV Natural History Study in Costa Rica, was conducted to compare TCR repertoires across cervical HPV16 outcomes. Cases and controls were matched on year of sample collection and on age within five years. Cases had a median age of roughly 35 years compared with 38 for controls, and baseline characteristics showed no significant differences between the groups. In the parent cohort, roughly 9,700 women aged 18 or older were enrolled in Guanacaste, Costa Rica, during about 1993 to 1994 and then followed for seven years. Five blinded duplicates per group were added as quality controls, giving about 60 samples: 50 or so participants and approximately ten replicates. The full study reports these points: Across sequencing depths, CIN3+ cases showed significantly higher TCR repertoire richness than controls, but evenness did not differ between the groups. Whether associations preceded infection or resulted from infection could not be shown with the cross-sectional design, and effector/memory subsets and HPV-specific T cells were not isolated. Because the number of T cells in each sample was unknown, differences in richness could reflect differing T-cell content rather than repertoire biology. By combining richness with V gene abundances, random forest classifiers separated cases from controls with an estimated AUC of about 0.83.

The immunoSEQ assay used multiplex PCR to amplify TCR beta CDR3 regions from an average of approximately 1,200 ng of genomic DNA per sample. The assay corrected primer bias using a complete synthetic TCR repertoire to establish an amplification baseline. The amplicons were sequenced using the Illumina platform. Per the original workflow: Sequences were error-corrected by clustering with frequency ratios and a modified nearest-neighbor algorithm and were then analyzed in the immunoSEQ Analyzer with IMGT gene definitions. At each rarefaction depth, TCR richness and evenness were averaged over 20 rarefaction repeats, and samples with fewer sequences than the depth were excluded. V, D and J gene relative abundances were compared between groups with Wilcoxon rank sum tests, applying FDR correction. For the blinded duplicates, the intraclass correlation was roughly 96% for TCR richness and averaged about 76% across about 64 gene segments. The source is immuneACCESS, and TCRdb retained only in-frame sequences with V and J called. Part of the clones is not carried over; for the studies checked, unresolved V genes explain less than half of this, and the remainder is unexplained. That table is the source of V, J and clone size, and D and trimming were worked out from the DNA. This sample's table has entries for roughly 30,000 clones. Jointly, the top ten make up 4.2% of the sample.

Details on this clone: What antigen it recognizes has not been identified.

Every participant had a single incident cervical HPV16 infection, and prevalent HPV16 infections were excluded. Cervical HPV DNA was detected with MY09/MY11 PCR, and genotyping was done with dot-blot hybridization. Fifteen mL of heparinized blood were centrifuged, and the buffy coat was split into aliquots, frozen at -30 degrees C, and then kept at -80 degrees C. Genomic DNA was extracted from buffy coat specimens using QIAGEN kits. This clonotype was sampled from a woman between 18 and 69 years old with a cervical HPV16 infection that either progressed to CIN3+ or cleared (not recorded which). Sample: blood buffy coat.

Incomplete CDR3 DNA: TGTGCCAGCAGCAACCAGGAATATCAGCCC. Translated, this gives CASSNQEYQP. The whole CDR3 reads CASSNQEYQPQHF. The sequence joins TRBV7-2 to TRBJ1-5, with the D segment identity uncertain. The read ends 3 residues before the CDR3 terminus; that terminus is restored from the germline J gene. The junction carries 10 bases between V and J, which are trimmed by 5 bases and 5 bases respectively. Taken from cysteine to phenylalanine, the CDR3 has 13 residues. Of the CDR3's DNA, 30 bases were read; they are in frame from base 1. As encoded in the germline V gene, CDR1 is SGHTA while CDR2 is FQGNSA.